This TCR beta chain was identified during a study of post-analysis software for immune sequencing data (dated by TCRdb to the mid-2010s). For the study in its entirety: Recorded disease courses included relapsing-remitting, secondary progressive and progressive-relapsing multiple sclerosis, with some patients lacking subtype annotation. The patient repertoires were compared against approximately ten previously published healthy control repertoires obtained from donors aged roughly 6 to 28 years. A subset of samples was prepared in parallel using single-end sample barcoding, then pooled and co-amplified after Illumina adapter ligation.

Findings and caveats that apply to the study as a whole: Significantly higher frequencies in patients than in controls were found for five or six TRBV segments, including TRBV5-6, TRBV5-1 and TRBV20-1. Strong co-clustering of samples prepared in the same batch was shown by direct clustering with F measure, prompting a batch-effect correction. Significantly lower normalized Chao1 diversity was found in multiple sclerosis patients than in controls, suggesting substantial peripheral T-cell clonal expansion. The multiple sclerosis patient group was slightly younger than the control group.

To demonstrate the VDJtools post-analysis software, the study profiled TCR beta repertoires from the peripheral blood of under 15 young patients with multiple sclerosis. Multiple sclerosis patients were children and adolescents aged about 6 to 16 years. Receptors were amplified or captured by PCR. Sequencing relied on an Illumina HiSeq 2500. To reduce PCR and sequencing biases, unique molecular identifiers were incorporated into the TCR beta cDNA libraries. Every 1 to 10 million input T cells yielded 500,000 or so cDNA molecules, meaning each molecule approximated one T cell. The same protocol used for the earlier healthy control dataset was applied to prepare and sequence the patient libraries. Within a given batch, samples were prepared together, multiplexed and sequenced on the same HiSeq lane. Per the source publication's procedure: MIGEC handled the raw barcoded reads, throwing out single-read molecular identifier groups before consensus assembly and CDR3 extraction. Clonotype tables were post-analysed with VDJtools, and diversity was normalized by down-sampling all datasets to the smallest sample size. To correct batch-related cross-sample contamination, repertoire overlap clustering matched CDR3 amino acid sequences but not nucleotide sequences. TCRdb reran the public reads through fastp at Q25 and MiXCR, keeping productive beta chains. Identical CDR3 proteins give one entry, which carries the most common genes and DNA. Here the V and J calls rest on TCRdb's processing, not on the authors' analysis. The table for this sample lists about 540,000 distinct CDR3 sequences; approximately 34% of them were counted only once. Roughly 6% of the sample goes to the ten largest clones.

As concerns this clonotype: What this receptor recognizes is not known. No base quality values were provided; no much bigger clone lies one nucleotide off.

The CDR3 covers 12 residues, taking in both the cysteine and the phenylalanine. Of the read, only the CDR3 DNA is kept; its 36 bases are in frame from base 1. The V end loses 1 base and the J end loses 7 bases, and a stretch of 5 bases separates them. CDR1 and CDR2 were assigned from the germline V gene as SGHDT and YYEEEE. Sequenced input: blood. The sequence derives from a girl between 2 and 17 years old with multiple sclerosis. The V and J genes are TRBV5-6 and TRBJ2-2, with an unclear D gene assignment. The CDR3 here reads CASSLSDGELFF. The DNA is as follows: TGTGCCAGCAGCTTGTCGGACGGGGAGCTGTTTTTT.